These T cell receptor beta chains were read from a single sample in a study of cytomegalovirus exposure and HLA in healthy donors. Sequencing used immunoSEQ multiplex PCR; TCRdb keeps in-frame clones, though not all of them. The sample records tens of thousands of clones, approximately 74% being singletons. Sequencing was carried out using PBMCs. These receptors all stem from a woman in her forties or fifties in good health and CMV-seropositive. Both conserved end residues are part of each CDR3. Each record gives: clone size, D gene, V gene, J gene, CDR3 DNA, CDR3 protein. The D gene is left open where the match is weak. Only part of the rows carry a size: once, few, many, or a class if the clone is expanded.

abundance: NA
d_gene: TRBD1
v_gene: TRBV11-3
j_gene: TRBJ2-7
CDR3nt: TGTGCCAGCAGGGGACAGGGTACCGAGCAGTACTTC
CDR3aa: CASRGQGTEQYF

abundance: NA
d_gene: TRBD2
v_gene: TRBV9
j_gene: TRBJ2-5
CDR3nt: TGTGCCAGCAGCCATGCGGGAGCAGAGACCCAGTACTTC
CDR3aa: CASSHAGAETQYF

abundance: NA
d_gene: TRBD2
v_gene: TRBV7-3
j_gene: TRBJ2-5
CDR3nt: TGTGCCAGCAGCACCACTAGCGGCCAGGGGGAGACCCAGTACTTC
CDR3aa: CASSTTSGQGETQYF

abundance: once
d_gene: NA
v_gene: TRBV5-5
j_gene: TRBJ2-7
CDR3nt: TGTGCCAGCCGGGACATAACCTACGAGCAGTACTTC
CDR3aa: CASRDITYEQYF

abundance: NA
d_gene: NA
v_gene: TRBV18
j_gene: TRBJ2-1
CDR3nt: TGTGCCAGCTCACCCCCGAGCTCCAATGAGCAGTTCTTC
CDR3aa: CASSPPSSNEQFF

abundance: few
d_gene: NA
v_gene: TRBV29-1
j_gene: TRBJ2-1
CDR3nt: TGCAGCGTTGCCAGGGGTGACAATGAGCAGTTCTTC
CDR3aa: CSVARGDNEQFF

abundance: NA
d_gene: NA
v_gene: TRBV2
j_gene: TRBJ1-6
CDR3nt: TGTGCCAGCAGAAGGAGGAGTTCACCCCTCCACTTT
CDR3aa: CASRRRSSPLHF

abundance: NA
d_gene: NA
v_gene: TRBV5-6
j_gene: TRBJ2-3
CDR3nt: TGTGCCAGCAGCCCCCCTAATAGCTTTGTCTCAGATACGCAGTATTTT
CDR3aa: CASSPPNSFVSDTQYF

abundance: NA
d_gene: NA
v_gene: TRBV9
j_gene: TRBJ1-1
CDR3nt: TGTGCCAGCAGCGTAGCTACCGGGACTGAAGCTTTCTTT
CDR3aa: CASSVATGTEAFF

abundance: NA
d_gene: TRBD2
v_gene: TRBV12-5
j_gene: TRBJ2-3
CDR3nt: TGTGCTAGTGGTTTCGCCCTCGGGGGGGGCGCAGATACGCAGTATTTT
CDR3aa: CASGFALGGGADTQYF

abundance: NA
d_gene: NA
v_gene: TRBV5-1
j_gene: TRBJ2-7
CDR3nt: TGCGCCAGCAGCTTGGCACCCAGTCTAGGGGACGAGCAGTACTTC
CDR3aa: CASSLAPSLGDEQYF

abundance: NA
d_gene: TRBD1
v_gene: TRBV6-5
j_gene: TRBJ1-2
CDR3nt: TGTGCCAGCAGGACAGGGAAATTACGTGGCTACACCTTC
CDR3aa: CASRTGKLRGYTF

abundance: once
d_gene: NA
v_gene: TRBV11-3
j_gene: TRBJ1-2
CDR3nt: TGTGCCAGCAGCTTGACAGGCTTGGATGGCTACACCTTC
CDR3aa: CASSLTGLDGYTF

abundance: NA
d_gene: NA
v_gene: TRBV13
j_gene: TRBJ1-4
CDR3nt: TGTGCCAGCAGCGTCCTCCGGGGAAGAAATGAAAAACTGTTTTTT
CDR3aa: CASSVLRGRNEKLFF

abundance: NA
d_gene: NA
v_gene: TRBV27
j_gene: TRBJ1-3
CDR3nt: TGTGCCAGCAGTTACAGAGGGGGAAACACCATATATTTT
CDR3aa: CASSYRGGNTIYF

abundance: NA
d_gene: TRBD2
v_gene: TRBV28
j_gene: TRBJ2-3
CDR3nt: TGTGCCAGCAGTTCGTCTACAGGGACTAGCGGCGATATACCCAGCACAGATACGCAGTATTTT
CDR3aa: CASSSSTGTSGDIPSTDTQYF

abundance: NA
d_gene: TRBD1
v_gene: TRBV28
j_gene: TRBJ1-4
CDR3nt: TGTGCCAGCACGACAGGGATGGAGAAAAAACTGTTTTTT
CDR3aa: CASTTGMEKKLFF

abundance: few
d_gene: NA
v_gene: TRBV5-8
j_gene: TRBJ1-5
CDR3nt: TGTGCCAGCAGCCAGAATCAGCCCCAGCATTTT
CDR3aa: CASSQNQPQHF

abundance: NA
d_gene: NA
v_gene: TRBV14
j_gene: TRBJ2-7
CDR3nt: TGTGCCAGCAGCCTTGGGGCAGGGGTCTGGGAGCAGTACTTC
CDR3aa: CASSLGAGVWEQYF

abundance: NA
d_gene: TRBD1
v_gene: TRBV11-2
j_gene: TRBJ1-1
CDR3nt: TGTGCCAGCAGCTTAAGCAGGGGGAGTAGGGAAGCTTTCTTT
CDR3aa: CASSLSRGSREAFF

abundance: NA
d_gene: NA
v_gene: TRBV6-1
j_gene: TRBJ1-2
CDR3nt: TGTGCCAGCAGTGAAGCTTGGGGGGGGCCCTATGGCTACACCTTC
CDR3aa: CASSEAWGGPYGYTF

abundance: NA
d_gene: NA
v_gene: TRBV20-1
j_gene: TRBJ2-2
CDR3nt: TGCAGTGCTGGGCGAACCGGGGAGCTGTTTTTT
CDR3aa: CSAGRTGELFF

abundance: NA
d_gene: TRBD2
v_gene: TRBV29-1
j_gene: TRBJ2-7
CDR3nt: TGCAGCGTTGGGGGTTCAGTTACGGGAGGGCCGGTTTACGAGCAGTACTTC
CDR3aa: CSVGGSVTGGPVYEQYF

abundance: NA
d_gene: TRBD1
v_gene: TRBV9
j_gene: TRBJ1-2
CDR3nt: TGTGCCAGCAAGGGACAGGGGGCTTTTGGCTACACCTTC
CDR3aa: CASKGQGAFGYTF

abundance: NA
d_gene: TRBD2
v_gene: TRBV6-6
j_gene: TRBJ2-5
CDR3nt: TGTGCCAGCAGTTTTTGGGCGGGGGGATACCAAGAGACCCAGTACTTC
CDR3aa: CASSFWAGGYQETQYF

abundance: NA
d_gene: TRBD2
v_gene: TRBV30
j_gene: TRBJ2-7
CDR3nt: TGTGCCTGGACGACTAGCGGGAGTTACGAGCAGTACTTC
CDR3aa: CAWTTSGSYEQYF

abundance: once
d_gene: NA
v_gene: TRBV4-2
j_gene: TRBJ1-1
CDR3nt: TGTGCCAGCAGCCAAGTAGTAACGAACACTGAAGCTTTCTTT
CDR3aa: CASSQVVTNTEAFF

abundance: few
d_gene: NA
v_gene: TRBV7-9
j_gene: TRBJ1-1
CDR3nt: TGTGCCAGCAGCTTAGTCGGCCCGAGGACTGAAGCTTTCTTT
CDR3aa: CASSLVGPRTEAFF

abundance: NA
d_gene: TRBD2
v_gene: TRBV28
j_gene: TRBJ2-1
CDR3nt: TGTGCCAGCAGTTTGAGTAGCGGGAGGCTCAGCTCCTACAATGAGCAGTTCTTC
CDR3aa: CASSLSSGRLSSYNEQFF

abundance: few
d_gene: NA
v_gene: TRBV6-4
j_gene: TRBJ2-7
CDR3nt: TGTGCCAGCACCCACGGGAACGAGCAGTACTTC
CDR3aa: CASTHGNEQYF

abundance: NA
d_gene: TRBD1
v_gene: TRBV6-5
j_gene: TRBJ2-7
CDR3nt: TGTGCCAGCAGTTACTTGAGGGGACAGGGCTCCTACGAGCAGTACTTC
CDR3aa: CASSYLRGQGSYEQYF

abundance: NA
d_gene: NA
v_gene: TRBV6-5
j_gene: TRBJ1-1
CDR3nt: TGTGCCAGCTTCCGTGACCGGGGGGACACTGAAGCTTTCTTT
CDR3aa: CASFRDRGDTEAFF

abundance: few
d_gene: TRBD2
v_gene: TRBV19
j_gene: TRBJ2-3
CDR3nt: TGTGCCAGCGTTAACCAAGCGGGAGTGAGCACAGATACGCAGTATTTT
CDR3aa: CASVNQAGVSTDTQYF

abundance: NA
d_gene: NA
v_gene: TRBV9
j_gene: TRBJ1-5
CDR3nt: TGTGCCAGCAGTCAGGGGTTTGATCAGCCCCAGCATTTT
CDR3aa: CASSQGFDQPQHF

abundance: once
d_gene: NA
v_gene: TRBV5-6
j_gene: TRBJ2-7
CDR3nt: TGTGCCAGCAGCCGGAGGGGGGGCAGTACCTACGAGCAGTACTTC
CDR3aa: CASSRRGGSTYEQYF

abundance: NA
d_gene: NA
v_gene: TRBV11-2
j_gene: TRBJ1-2
CDR3nt: TGTGCCAGCAGCTTAGTACCAGGGAAGGGCTATGGCTACACCTTC
CDR3aa: CASSLVPGKGYGYTF

abundance: NA
d_gene: TRBD1
v_gene: TRBV28
j_gene: TRBJ2-3
CDR3nt: TGTGCCAGCAGGGGGTGGACAGGGAGGACAGATACGCAGTATTTT
CDR3aa: CASRGWTGRTDTQYF

abundance: NA
d_gene: NA
v_gene: TRBV4-1
j_gene: TRBJ2-3
CDR3nt: TGCGCCAGCAGCCCCCAATGGGCATACACAGATACGCAGTATTTT
CDR3aa: CASSPQWAYTDTQYF

abundance: NA
d_gene: NA
v_gene: TRBV6-1
j_gene: TRBJ2-1
CDR3nt: TGTGCCAGCAGTGAAGGCGAGGGGGATGAGCAGTTCTTC
CDR3aa: CASSEGEGDEQFF

abundance: NA
d_gene: TRBD1
v_gene: TRBV5-1
j_gene: TRBJ2-5
CDR3nt: TGCGCCAGCAGCGTAATCCGGGACAGCCAAGAGACCCAGTACTTC
CDR3aa: CASSVIRDSQETQYF

abundance: NA
d_gene: NA
v_gene: TRBV6-5
j_gene: TRBJ1-5
CDR3nt: TGTGCCAGCAGTTACCGGGGGGACAAAAATCAGCCCCAGCATTTT
CDR3aa: CASSYRGDKNQPQHF

abundance: NA
d_gene: NA
v_gene: TRBV9
j_gene: TRBJ2-1
CDR3nt: TGTGCCAGCAGCAGAGGAGGAGTCTCTAATGAGCAGTTCTTC
CDR3aa: CASSRGGVSNEQFF

abundance: NA
d_gene: NA
v_gene: TRBV10-1
j_gene: TRBJ1-1
CDR3nt: TGCGCCAGGATAAACCTCCTTCCCAGTGGGAGATGGACTGAAGCTTTCTTT
CDR3aa: CARINLLPSGRWTEAFF

abundance: NA
d_gene: TRBD2
v_gene: TRBV5-6
j_gene: TRBJ2-5
CDR3nt: TGTGCCAGCAGAAGCGGGACTGGGACGCTGGGAGAGACCCAGTACTTC
CDR3aa: CASRSGTGTLGETQYF

abundance: NA
d_gene: NA
v_gene: TRBV7-9
j_gene: TRBJ1-1
CDR3nt: TGTGCCAGCAGCTTAGGGCCACCTGAAGCTTTCTTT
CDR3aa: CASSLGPPEAFF

abundance: NA
d_gene: TRBD1
v_gene: TRBV27
j_gene: TRBJ2-1
CDR3nt: TGTGCCAGCAGTCGACAGGGGGCGTCTGAGCAGTTCTTC
CDR3aa: CASSRQGASEQFF

abundance: NA
d_gene: NA
v_gene: TRBV28
j_gene: TRBJ2-7
CDR3nt: TGTGCCAGCAGTTTTCGAGGGTTCTACGAGCAGTACTTC
CDR3aa: CASSFRGFYEQYF

abundance: NA
d_gene: NA
v_gene: TRBV18
j_gene: TRBJ1-2
CDR3nt: TGTGCCAGCTCACCCATAGAGGACTATGGCTACACCTTC
CDR3aa: CASSPIEDYGYTF

abundance: NA
d_gene: NA
v_gene: TRBV5-1
j_gene: TRBJ2-1
CDR3nt: TGCGCCAGCAGCTTGGCCCGGGACAAATACAATGAGCAGTTCTTC
CDR3aa: CASSLARDKYNEQFF

abundance: NA
d_gene: TRBD2
v_gene: TRBV28
j_gene: TRBJ2-1
CDR3nt: TGTGCCAGCAGTTTAGCGGGAGGAGCGACCAATGAGCAGTTCTTC
CDR3aa: CASSLAGGATNEQFF

abundance: NA
d_gene: TRBD1
v_gene: TRBV6-1
j_gene: TRBJ2-7
CDR3nt: TGTGCCAGCCGAAGGACAGGGGAGTACGAGCAGTACTTC
CDR3aa: CASRRTGEYEQYF

abundance: once
d_gene: NA
v_gene: TRBV11-3
j_gene: TRBJ1-3
CDR3nt: TGTGCCAGCAGCTCTGAGGGACTGTCGAGCTCTGGAAACACCATATATTTT
CDR3aa: CASSSEGLSSSGNTIYF

abundance: NA
d_gene: NA
v_gene: TRBV28
j_gene: TRBJ2-3
CDR3nt: TGTGCCAGCAGTTTTTACACAGATACGCAGTATTTT
CDR3aa: CASSFYTDTQYF

abundance: NA
d_gene: NA
v_gene: TRBV19
j_gene: TRBJ1-1
CDR3nt: TGTGCCAGTAGTATCGGCGCCTCCGGGGCTTTCTTT
CDR3aa: CASSIGASGAFF

abundance: NA
d_gene: NA
v_gene: TRBV7-9
j_gene: TRBJ2-1
CDR3nt: TGTGCCAGCAGCTTAGAAGGGACAGAGCAGTTCTTC
CDR3aa: CASSLEGTEQFF

abundance: once
d_gene: NA
v_gene: TRBV9
j_gene: TRBJ2-5
CDR3nt: TGTGCCAGCAGCGTAGGGCAGGGTGCGTTCCAAGAGACCCAGTACTTC
CDR3aa: CASSVGQGAFQETQYF

abundance: NA
d_gene: TRBD2
v_gene: TRBV9
j_gene: TRBJ2-1
CDR3nt: TGTGCCAGCAGCGTAGAACTAGCGGATTACAATGAGCAGTTCTTC
CDR3aa: CASSVELADYNEQFF

abundance: NA
d_gene: TRBD2
v_gene: TRBV6-5
j_gene: TRBJ2-2
CDR3nt: TGTGCCACAAGGGAGCGGGGCACCGGGGAGCTGTTTTTT
CDR3aa: CATRERGTGELFF

abundance: NA
d_gene: NA
v_gene: TRBV28
j_gene: TRBJ2-7
CDR3nt: TGTGCCAGCAGTTCGGTCTACGAGCAGTACTTC
CDR3aa: CASSSVYEQYF